These T cell receptor beta chains were read from a single sample in a study of blood T cell repertoires in COVID-19. Method: immunoSEQ multiplex PCR; TCRdb's copy keeps in-frame clones and lacks some. This table holds approximately 200,000 clones, roughly 90% found once. Sequenced input: PBMCs or T cells enriched from blood (not recorded which). All receptors derive from a woman younger than 45 who had recovered from COVID-19. Both conserved end residues are part of each CDR3. The D gene is left open where the match is weak. A row's size may be missing; if present it is once, few, many or a size class.

j_call v_call clone_size d_call cdr3_nt cdr3_aa
TRBJ1-1 TRBV12-3/TRBV12-4 . . TGTGCCAGCAGTAAACAGGGTTCGGATGAAGCTTTCTTT CASSKQGSDEAFF
TRBJ2-1 TRBV4-1 . TRBD1 TGCGCCAGCAGCGACCGGGACAGGGGAGACAATGAGCAGTTCTTC CASSDRDRGDNEQFF
TRBJ2-4 TRBV6-2/TRBV6-3 . TRBD1 TGTGCCAGCAGTGGGACAGGGATAGGCAAAAACATTCAGTACTTC CASSGTGIGKNIQYF
TRBJ1-2 TRBV19 . TRBD1 TGTGCCAGTAGTGTACAGGGGTACGGCTACACCTTC CASSVQGYGYTF
TRBJ2-6 TRBV11-2 . TRBD1 TGTGCCAGCAGCTCCGGGACAGGGGGCTCCGGGGCCAACGTCCTGACTTTC CASSSGTGGSGANVLTF
TRBJ1-5 TRBV7-2 . TRBD1 TGTGCCAGCAGCTCTACAGGGGGTAGCAATCAGCCCCAGCATTTT CASSSTGGSNQPQHF
TRBJ2-2 TRBV24-1 . . TGTGCCACCAGTGATTTAGGCAGGACGAACACCGGGGAGCTGTTTTTT CATSDLGRTNTGELFF
TRBJ2-5 TRBV21-1 . . TGTGCCAGCAGCAAAGAATCCGGAGAAGAGACCCAGTACTTC CASSKESGEETQYF
TRBJ2-1 TRBV10-3 . TRBD2 TGTGCCATCGGACCCGCGCAGCGGGAAGGGTACAATGAGCAGTTCTTC CAIGPAQREGYNEQFF
TRBJ2-1 TRBV5-5 . TRBD2 TGTGCCAGCAGCTTGGGGACTAGCGGGTACAATGAGCAGTTCTTC CASSLGTSGYNEQFF
TRBJ2-6 TRBV2 . . TGTGCCAGCAGTAACTTCGTCGTCTCTGGGGCCAACGTCCTGACTTTC CASSNFVVSGANVLTF
TRBJ1-1 TRBV7-2 . . TGTGCCAGCAGCTTAACAGGGTTTGGCACTGAAGCTTTCTTT CASSLTGFGTEAFF
TRBJ1-2 TRBV3-1/TRBV3-2 . . TGTGCCAGCAGCCATAACAGGCCCGCCCTCTATGGCTACACCTTC CASSHNRPALYGYTF
TRBJ1-6 TRBV14 . . TGTGCCAGCAGCCACATCGGGCCTGGGAGCAGTTCACCCCTCCACTTT CASSHIGPGSSSPLHF
TRBJ2-2 TRBV15 once . TGTGCCACCAGCAGAGTAAACACCGGGGAGCTGTTTTTT CATSRVNTGELFF
TRBJ2-1 TRBV7-3 . . TGTGCCAGCAGCTTATCCGGAGGTCCAGGAGAGCAGTTCTTC CASSLSGGPGEQFF
TRBJ1-3 TRBV11-2 . TRBD1 TGTGCCAGCAGCCATAAACAGGGGTACTCTGGAAACACCATATATTTT CASSHKQGYSGNTIYF
TRBJ1-2 TRBV5-4 . TRBD1 TGTGCCAGCAGCGCCAAATATCGGGACAGTAATTATGGCTACACCTTC CASSAKYRDSNYGYTF
TRBJ2-7 TRBV18 . TRBD2 TGTGCCAGCTCACCACGGAGGGGTTCTGGCGGGGGGGTCTACGAGCAGTACTTC CASSPRRGSGGGVYEQYF
TRBJ2-1 TRBV11-3 . TRBD2 TGTGCCAGCAGCTCGCTTATAGCGGGGGGGCTACAGTTCTTC CASSSLIAGGLQFF